The TCR beta chain described here comes from a study of somatic mutations in cytotoxic T cells in rheumatoid arthritis. Whole-study results and caveats: The antigen targets of the expanded CD8+ clones were unknown.

A note on this clone: Its specificity is not known.

This CDR3 region has 16 residues. Trimming removed 2 bases at V and 1 base at J, with 16 bases between. Germline assignment: CDR1 SGHNT and CDR2 YYREEE (reference sequence). TCRdb keeps only in-frame clones here, not all; method: immunoSEQ multiplex PCR. The sample includes some 16,000 clones, 65% to 85% of them seen just once. This chain connects TRBV5-4 to TRBJ2-7; D gene unclear. Sequenced material: CD8+ T cells sorted from blood. The TCR sequence derives from an adult with rheumatoid arthritis. The CDR3 bases are TGTGCCAGCAGCTTAGGGTCCCCGCTTTGGTCCTACGAGCAGTACTTC. This encodes CASSLGSPLWSYEQYF.